The source of this T cell receptor (beta chain) is a study of blood T cell repertoires in COVID-19 (dated by TCRdb to the early 2020s). Turning to the overall study: Collaborator samples came from the United States, Italy and Spain and covered acute and convalescent phases of COVID-19. The samples were drawn from two sources: the first 160 participants of the ongoing ImmuneRACE study, and over 1,000 subjects contributed by 6 global collaborators. The sample metadata nearly always contained a de-identified subject ID, COVID-19 status, age in years and sex. The repertoires were released in a freely available public database meant as a resource for research on the immune response to SARS-CoV-2. The material from the prospective study consisted of cDNA or gDNA derived from T cells, B-cell-depleted T cells, or PBMCs. Where available, HLA class I and class II types were taken from metadata supplied by the sample provider and were not determined by assay-based typing. Subjects who had been exposed to COVID-19, were actively infected with it, or had recovered from it provided the deeply sampled blood TCRbeta repertoires that made up the dataset. The full study reports these points: Clinical and demographic metadata were provided uncurated, with the amount varying by source and participant.

This clone has only a few counts. The target of this receptor is not known. Base quality data are lacking; no much larger clone is found one base away. At one collaborating source in Seattle, patients were enrolled during active infection and were followed longitudinally through the course of disease. Each collaborating institution followed its own protocols to collect whole blood in K2EDTA tubes. For TCRbeta analysis, collaborators shipped samples as frozen whole blood, isolated PBMCs, or DNA extracted from either of those sample types. According to the germline V gene (reference sequence), CDR1 reads SEHNR and CDR2 reads FQNEAQ. V is reduced by 2 bases and J by 4 bases, leaving a spacing of 6 bases between them. There are 13 amino acids in the CDR3, from cysteine to phenylalanine inclusive. Just the 39-base CDR3 DNA is kept, in frame starting at base 1. TCRbeta CDR3 regions were amplified from genomic DNA by means of the immunoSEQ Assay, a bias-controlled multiplex PCR. For the original study's pipeline: The number of nucleated cells in each sample was estimated by amplification of reference gene primers within the assay. To quantify the absolute abundance of each unique TCRbeta CDR3 rearrangement, sequence reads were collapsed and filtered. For each sample, productive Simpson clonality was calculated as the square root of Simpson's diversity index over productive rearrangements. Held by TCRdb, this immuneACCESS table contains in-frame sequences only and omits some clones. Under half of the omission traces to an unresolved V gene where checked; the cause of the rest is unknown. That table furnishes V, J and clone size, whereas the DNA furnished D and trimming. The sample contains 15,000 to 20,000 clones, roughly 82% of them found a single time. The top ten clones comprise 16% of the sample.

This sequence originates from a man aged 70 or older with COVID-19, enrolled during active disease. This chain is built from TRBV7-9 and TRBJ1-5; the D gene assignment is ambiguous. Source material: peripheral blood. The sequenced DNA: TGTGCCAGCAGCTTATCTAGGAATCAGCCCCAGCATTTT. This encodes CASSLSRNQPQHF. Here the CDR3 is joined to the reference TRBV7-9 and TRBJ1-5 genes, and the full variable domain is: DTGVSQNPRHKITKRGQNVTFRCDPISEHNRLYWYRQTLGQGPEFLTYFQNEAQLEKSRLLSDRFSAERPKGSFSTLEIQRTEQGDSAMYLCASSLSRNQPQHFGDGTRLSIL.